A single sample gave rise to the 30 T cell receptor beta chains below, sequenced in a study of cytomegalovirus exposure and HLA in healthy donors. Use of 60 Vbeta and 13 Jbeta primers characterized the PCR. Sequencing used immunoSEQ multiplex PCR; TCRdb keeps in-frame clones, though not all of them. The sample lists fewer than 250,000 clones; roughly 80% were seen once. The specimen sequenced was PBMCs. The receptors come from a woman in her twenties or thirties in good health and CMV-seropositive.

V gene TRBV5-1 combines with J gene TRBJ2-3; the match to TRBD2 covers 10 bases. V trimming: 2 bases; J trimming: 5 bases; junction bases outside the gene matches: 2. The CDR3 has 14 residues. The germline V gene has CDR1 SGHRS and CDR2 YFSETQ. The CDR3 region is CASSFGLAEDTQYF. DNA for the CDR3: TGCGCCAGCAGCTTCGGACTAGCGGAAGATACGCAGTATTTT.

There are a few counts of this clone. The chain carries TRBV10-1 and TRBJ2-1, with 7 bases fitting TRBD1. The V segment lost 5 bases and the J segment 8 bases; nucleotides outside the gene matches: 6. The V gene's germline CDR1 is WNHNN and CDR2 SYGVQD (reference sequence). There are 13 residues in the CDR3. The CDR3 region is CASSLGQWDEQFF. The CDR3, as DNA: TGCGCCAGCAGTTTGGGACAGTGGGATGAGCAGTTCTTC.

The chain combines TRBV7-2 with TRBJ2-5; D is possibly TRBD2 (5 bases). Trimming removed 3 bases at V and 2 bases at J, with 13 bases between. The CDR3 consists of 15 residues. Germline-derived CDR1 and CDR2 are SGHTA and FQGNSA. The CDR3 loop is CASSFGLRRQETQYF. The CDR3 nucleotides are TGTGCCAGCAGCTTCGGACTTCGACGGCAAGAGACCCAGTACTTC. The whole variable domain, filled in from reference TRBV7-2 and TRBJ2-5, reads GAGVSQSPSNKVTEKGKDVELRCDPISGHTALYWYRQSLGQGLEFLIYFQGNSAPDKSGLPSDRFSAERTGGSVSTLTIQRTQQEDSAVYLCASSFGLRRQETQYFGPGTRLLVL.

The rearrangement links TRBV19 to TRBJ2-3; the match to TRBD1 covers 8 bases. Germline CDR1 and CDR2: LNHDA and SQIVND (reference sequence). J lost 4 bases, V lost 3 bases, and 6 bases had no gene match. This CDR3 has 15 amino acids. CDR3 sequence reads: CASSISGQDPDTQYF. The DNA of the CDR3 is TGTGCCAGTAGTATTTCGGGACAGGACCCAGATACGCAGTATTTT.

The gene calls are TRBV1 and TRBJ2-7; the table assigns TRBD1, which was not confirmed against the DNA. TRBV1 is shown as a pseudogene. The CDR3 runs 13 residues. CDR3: CTSSQEGPYEQYF. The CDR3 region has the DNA TGCACCAGCAGCCAAGAGGGGCCCTACGAGCAGTACTTC.

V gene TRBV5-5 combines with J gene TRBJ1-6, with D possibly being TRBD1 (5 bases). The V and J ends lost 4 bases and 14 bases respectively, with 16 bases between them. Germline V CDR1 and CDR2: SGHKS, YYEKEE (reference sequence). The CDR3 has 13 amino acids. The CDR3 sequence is CASSRDSFLALHF. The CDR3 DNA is TGTGCCAGCAGCCGGGACTCCTTTTTGGCCCTCCACTTT. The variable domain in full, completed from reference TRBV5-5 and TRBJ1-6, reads DAGVTQSPTHLIKTRGQQVTLRCSPISGHKSVSWYQQVLGQGPQFIFQYYEKEERGRGNFPDRFSARQFPNYSSELNVNALLLGDSALYLCASSRDSFLALHFGNGTRLTVT.

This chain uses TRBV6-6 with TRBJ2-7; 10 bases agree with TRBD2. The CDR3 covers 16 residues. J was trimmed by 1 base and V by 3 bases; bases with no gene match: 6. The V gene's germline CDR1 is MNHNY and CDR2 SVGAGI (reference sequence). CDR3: CASSYNPSGGSYEQYF. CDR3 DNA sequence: TGTGCCAGCAGTTATAACCCTAGCGGGGGTTCCTACGAGCAGTACTTC.

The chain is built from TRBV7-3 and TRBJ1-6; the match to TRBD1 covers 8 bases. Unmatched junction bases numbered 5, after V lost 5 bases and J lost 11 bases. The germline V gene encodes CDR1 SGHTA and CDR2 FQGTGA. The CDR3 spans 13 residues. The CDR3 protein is CASSTGQGAPLHF. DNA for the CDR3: TGTGCCAGCAGCACAGGACAGGGTGCACCCCTCCACTTT.

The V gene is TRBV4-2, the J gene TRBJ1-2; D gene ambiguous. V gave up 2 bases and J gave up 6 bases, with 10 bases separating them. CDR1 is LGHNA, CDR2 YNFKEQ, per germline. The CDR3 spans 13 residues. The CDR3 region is CASSQIPRDGYTF. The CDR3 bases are TGTGCCAGCAGCCAAATCCCCCGTGATGGCTACACCTTC.

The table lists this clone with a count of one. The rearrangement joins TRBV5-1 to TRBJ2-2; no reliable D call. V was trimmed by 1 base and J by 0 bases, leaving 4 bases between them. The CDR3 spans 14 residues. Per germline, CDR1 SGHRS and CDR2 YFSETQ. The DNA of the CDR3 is TGCGCCAGCAGCTTGACAGCGAACACCGGGGAGCTGTTTTTT. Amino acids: CASSLTANTGELFF.

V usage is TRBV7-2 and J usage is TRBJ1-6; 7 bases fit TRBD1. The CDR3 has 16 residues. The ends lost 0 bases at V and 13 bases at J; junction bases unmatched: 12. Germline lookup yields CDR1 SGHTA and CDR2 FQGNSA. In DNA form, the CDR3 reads TGTGCCAGCAGCTTAGCGAGGGGGACAGAGGTGGGGCCCCTCCACTTT. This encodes CASSLARGTEVGPLHF.

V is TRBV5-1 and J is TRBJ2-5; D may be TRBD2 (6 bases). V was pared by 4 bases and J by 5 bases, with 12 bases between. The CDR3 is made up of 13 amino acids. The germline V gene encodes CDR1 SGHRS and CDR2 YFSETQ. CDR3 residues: CASSTYRGETQYF. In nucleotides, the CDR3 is TGCGCCAGCAGCACATACCGGGGGGAGACCCAGTACTTC.

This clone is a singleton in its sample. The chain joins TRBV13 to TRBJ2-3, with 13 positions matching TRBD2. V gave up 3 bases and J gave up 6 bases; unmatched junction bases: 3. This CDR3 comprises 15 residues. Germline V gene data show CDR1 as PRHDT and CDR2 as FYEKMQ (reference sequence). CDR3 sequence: CASSFGTSGKDTQYF. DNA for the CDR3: TGTGCCAGCAGCTTTGGGACTAGCGGGAAGGATACGCAGTATTTT.

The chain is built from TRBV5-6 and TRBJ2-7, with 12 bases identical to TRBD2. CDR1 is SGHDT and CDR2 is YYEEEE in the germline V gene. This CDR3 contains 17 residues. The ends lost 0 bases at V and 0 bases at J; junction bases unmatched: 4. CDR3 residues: CASSLARLAGASYEQYF. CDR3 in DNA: TGTGCCAGCAGCTTGGCGAGACTAGCGGGGGCCTCCTACGAGCAGTACTTC.

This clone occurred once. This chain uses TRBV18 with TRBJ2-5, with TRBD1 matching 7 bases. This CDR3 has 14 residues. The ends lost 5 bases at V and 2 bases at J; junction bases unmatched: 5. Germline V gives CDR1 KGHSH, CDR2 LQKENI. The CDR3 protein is CASSNLGQQETQYF. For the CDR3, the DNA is TGTGCCAGCTCAAACCTGGGACAGCAAGAGACCCAGTACTTC.

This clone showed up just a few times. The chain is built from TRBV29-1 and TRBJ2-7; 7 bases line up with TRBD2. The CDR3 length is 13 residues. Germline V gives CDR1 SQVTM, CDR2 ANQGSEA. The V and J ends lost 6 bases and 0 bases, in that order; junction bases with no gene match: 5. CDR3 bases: TGCAGCGTCCACGGGGGGAGCTCCTACGAGCAGTACTTC. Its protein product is CSVHGGSSYEQYF.

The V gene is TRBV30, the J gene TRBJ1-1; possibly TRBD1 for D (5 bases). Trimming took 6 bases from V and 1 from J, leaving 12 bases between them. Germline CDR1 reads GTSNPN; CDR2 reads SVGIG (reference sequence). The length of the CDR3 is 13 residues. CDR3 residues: CACEPQGNTEAFF. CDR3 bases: TGTGCCTGTGAACCCCAGGGGAACACTGAAGCTTTCTTT.

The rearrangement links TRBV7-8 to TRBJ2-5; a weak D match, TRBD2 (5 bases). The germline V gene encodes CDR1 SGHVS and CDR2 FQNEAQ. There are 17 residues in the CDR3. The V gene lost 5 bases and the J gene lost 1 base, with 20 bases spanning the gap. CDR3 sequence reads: CASSPPLLGGPQETQYF. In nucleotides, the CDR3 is TGTGCCAGCAGCCCCCCACTCCTAGGCGGGCCCCAAGAGACCCAGTACTTC.

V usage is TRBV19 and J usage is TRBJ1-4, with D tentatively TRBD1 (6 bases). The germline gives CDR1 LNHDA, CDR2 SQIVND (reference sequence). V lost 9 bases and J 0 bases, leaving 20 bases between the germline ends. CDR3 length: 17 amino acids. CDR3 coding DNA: TGTGCCAGCTTGGACAGAGGACAATTTACAACTAATGAAAAACTGTTTTTT. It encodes CASLDRGQFTTNEKLFF.

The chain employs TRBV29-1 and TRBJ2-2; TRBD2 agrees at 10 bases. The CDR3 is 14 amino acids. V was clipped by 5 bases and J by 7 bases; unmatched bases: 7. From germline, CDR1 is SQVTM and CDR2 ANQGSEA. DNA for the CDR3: TGCAGCGTTCGGGGACTAGCGCTAGGCGGGGAGCTGTTTTTT. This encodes CSVRGLALGGELFF.

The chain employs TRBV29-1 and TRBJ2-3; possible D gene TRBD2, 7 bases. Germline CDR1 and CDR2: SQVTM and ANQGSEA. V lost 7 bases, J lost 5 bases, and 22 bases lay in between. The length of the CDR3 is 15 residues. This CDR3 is CSAQGGGGMVDTQYF. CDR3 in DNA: TGCAGCGCCCAAGGGGGGGGCGGGATGGTAGATACGCAGTATTTT.

The CDR3 loop reads CASTGGTGELFF. Written as DNA, the CDR3 is TGTGCCAGCACAGGTGGGACCGGGGAGCTGTTTTTT. The V gene is TRBV9, the J gene TRBJ2-2; D is unresolved. Germline V gives CDR1 SGDLS, CDR2 YYNGEE. The V end lost 6 bases, the J end lost 5 bases, and 8 bases lay between the germline ends. This CDR3 region has 12 residues.

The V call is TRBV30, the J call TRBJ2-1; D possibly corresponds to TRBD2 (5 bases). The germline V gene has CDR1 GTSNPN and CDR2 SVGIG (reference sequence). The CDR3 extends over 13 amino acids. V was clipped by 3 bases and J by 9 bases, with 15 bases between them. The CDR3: CAWSQRGDTEQFF. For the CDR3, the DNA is TGTGCCTGGAGCCAACGGGGAGATACTGAGCAGTTCTTC.

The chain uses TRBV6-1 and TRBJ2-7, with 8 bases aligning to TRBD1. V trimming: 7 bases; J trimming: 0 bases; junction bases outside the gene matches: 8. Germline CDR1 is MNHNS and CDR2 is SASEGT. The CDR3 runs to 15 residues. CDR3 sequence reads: CASKTGQESSYEQYF. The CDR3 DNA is TGTGCCAGCAAGACGGGACAGGAGAGCTCCTACGAGCAGTACTTC.

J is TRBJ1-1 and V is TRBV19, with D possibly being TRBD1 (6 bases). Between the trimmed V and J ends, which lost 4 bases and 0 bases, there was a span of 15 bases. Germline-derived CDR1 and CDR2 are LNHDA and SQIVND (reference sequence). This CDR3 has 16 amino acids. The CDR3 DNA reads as TGTGCCAGTAGTAGCCGACAGGCGCTAATGAACACTGAAGCTTTCTTT. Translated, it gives CASSSRQALMNTEAFF.

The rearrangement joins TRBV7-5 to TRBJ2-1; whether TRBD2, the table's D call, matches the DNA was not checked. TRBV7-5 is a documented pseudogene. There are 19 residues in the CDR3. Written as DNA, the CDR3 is TGTGCCAGAAGCGAACGGGACTGGTTAGCGGGACAGTCCTACAATGAGCAGTTCTTC. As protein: CARSERDWLAGQSYNEQFF.

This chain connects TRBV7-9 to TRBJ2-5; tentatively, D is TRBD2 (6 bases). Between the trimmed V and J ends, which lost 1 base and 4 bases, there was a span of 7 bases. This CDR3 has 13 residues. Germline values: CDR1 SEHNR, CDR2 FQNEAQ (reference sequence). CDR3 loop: CASSLVGGETQYF. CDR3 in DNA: TGTGCCAGCAGCTTAGTGGGGGGAGAGACCCAGTACTTC.

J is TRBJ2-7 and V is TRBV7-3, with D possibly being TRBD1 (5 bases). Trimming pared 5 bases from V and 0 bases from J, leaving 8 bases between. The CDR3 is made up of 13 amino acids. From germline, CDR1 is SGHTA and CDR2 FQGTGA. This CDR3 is CASSPDNSYEQYF. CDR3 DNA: TGTGCCAGCAGCCCGGACAACTCCTACGAGCAGTACTTC. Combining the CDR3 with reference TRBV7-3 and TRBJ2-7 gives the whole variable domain GAGVSQTPSNKVTEKGKYVELRCDPISGHTALYWYRQSLGQGPEFLIYFQGTGAADDSGLPNDRFFAVRPEGSVSTLKIQRTERGDSAVYLCASSPDNSYEQYFGPGTRLTVT.

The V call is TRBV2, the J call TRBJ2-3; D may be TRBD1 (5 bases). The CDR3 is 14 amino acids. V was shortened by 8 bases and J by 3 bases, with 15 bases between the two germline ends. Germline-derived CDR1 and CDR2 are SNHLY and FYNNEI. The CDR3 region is CASLRQHPTDTQYF. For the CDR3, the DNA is TGTGCCAGCCTTAGACAGCACCCGACAGATACGCAGTATTTT.

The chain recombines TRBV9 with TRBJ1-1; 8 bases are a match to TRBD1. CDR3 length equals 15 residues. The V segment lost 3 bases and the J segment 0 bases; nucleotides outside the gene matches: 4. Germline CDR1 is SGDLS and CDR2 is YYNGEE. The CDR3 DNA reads TGTGCCAGCAGCGGGGGGACAGGCCTGAACACTGAAGCTTTCTTT. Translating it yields CASSGGTGLNTEAFF.